This TCR beta chain was found in a study of T cell changes during pregnancy in multiple sclerosis (dated by TCRdb to between 2017 and 2020). Notes on the research overall: In women with multiple sclerosis, the researchers looked at how the T cell repertoire shifted as pregnancy progressed.

Concerning this clone itself: Its antigen remains undetermined. No much larger clone exists at a distance of one base, and base qualities are not known.

CDR1 and CDR2 are drawn from the germline V gene: MNHNS, SASEGT. Its CDR3 holds 13 amino acids, cysteine through phenylalanine. Here the CDR3 DNA is all that survives: 39 bases in frame from base 1. Trimming removed 4 bases from V and 0 bases from J, leaving 6 bases between the germline ends. Library preparation was by the immunoSEQ multiplex PCR assay. As stored in TCRdb, this immuneACCESS dataset retains in-frame rearrangements with V and J assigned. A fraction of the clones does not appear; measured against another copy, unresolved V genes explain less than half of the discrepancy, and the remainder lacks a known reason. This sample lists about 35,000 clones; roughly 90% were detected once. The top ten constitute almost 5.5% of the sample.

The TCR originated in a female donor in good health, enrolled as a control in a pregnancy study. The sequencing here drew on peripheral blood, taken in the third trimester of pregnancy. Recombination connected TRBV6-1 to TRBJ1-1, with no confidently assigned D gene. The DNA sequence is given as TGTGCCAGCAGTGTCAGGTTGAACACTGAAGCTTTCTTT. This codes for CASSVRLNTEAFF.